These 7 T cell receptor beta chains came from one sample sequenced in a study of a mutant IDH1 vaccine in newly diagnosed glioma. Indicated time point: week 47, end of study. In every dose of vaccine, 300 ug of mutant IDH1 20-mer peptide was given alongside topical imiquimod. Method: immunoSEQ multiplex PCR; TCRdb's copy keeps in-frame clones and lacks some. The sample records tens of thousands of clones, about 81% being singletons. No antigens are known for them. Sequenced here: PBMCs, sampled from a glioma patient whose treatment included an IDH1 peptide vaccine. These receptors all come from a man aged 40-49 years with glioma.

The chain has TRBV28 and TRBJ1-2, with 7 bases lining up with TRBD1. The CDR3 loop spans 17 amino acids. V was clipped by 10 bases and J by 6 bases; unmatched bases: 23. Germline CDR1 and CDR2: MDHEN and SYDVKM. For the CDR3, the DNA is TGTGCCACCCCCGTAGGGACAGAAAGAGGCGTCGTCCATGGCTACACCTTC. Protein sequence: CATPVGTERGVVHGYTF.

This chain uses TRBV5-1 with TRBJ1-1; 7 bases are shared with TRBD1. The trim removed 2 bases at V and 1 base at J, leaving 5 bases unmatched. The CDR3 loop spans 15 amino acids. CDR1 is SGHRS, CDR2 YFSETQ, per germline. DNA of the CDR3: TGCGCCAGCAGCTTACAGGGGCGGGGGAACACTGAAGCTTTCTTT. Translating it yields CASSLQGRGNTEAFF.

The rearrangement uses TRBV27 and TRBJ1-3, with 7 positions matching TRBD1. V gave up 4 bases and J gave up 3 bases; unmatched junction bases: 0. The CDR3 loop spans 13 amino acids. In germline, CDR1 is MNHEY, CDR2 SMNVEV (reference sequence). The CDR3 region is CASSWDSGNTIYF. The CDR3 DNA reads as TGTGCCAGCAGTTGGGACAGTGGAAACACCATATATTTT.

This clone appeared a single time. The rearrangement uses TRBV29-1 and TRBJ2-5; 7 bases align to TRBD1. Germline V gene data show CDR1 as SQVTM and CDR2 as ANQGSEA. There are 14 residues in the CDR3. V was pared by 5 bases and J by 3 bases, with 9 bases of the junction left unmatched. CDR3: CSVTGQEKKETQYF. In nucleotides, the CDR3 is TGCAGCGTTACTGGACAGGAAAAGAAAGAGACCCAGTACTTC. The full variable domain, completed using reference TRBV29-1 and TRBJ2-5, is SAVISQKPSRDICQRGTSLTIQCQVDSQVTMMFWYRQQPGQSLTLIATANQGSEATYESGFVIDKFPISRPNLTFSTLTVSNMSPEDSSIYLCSVTGQEKKETQYFGPGTRLLVL.

The table lists this clone with a count of one. The chain recombines TRBV14 with TRBJ2-5, with 7 bases aligning to TRBD1. V lost 4 bases, J lost 1 base, and 6 bases stayed unmatched. This CDR3 spans 15 amino acids. Germline CDR1 and CDR2: SGHDN and FVKESK. The CDR3 is CASSRLGTAQETQYF. The CDR3 DNA is TGTGCCAGCAGCCGATTAGGGACAGCCCAAGAGACCCAGTACTTC.

The chain recombines TRBV27 with TRBJ2-1; perhaps TRBD2 as D (6 bases). CDR3 length: 16 residues. Germline CDR1 reads MNHEY; CDR2 reads SMNVEV (reference sequence). The V end lost 10 bases, the J end lost 0 bases, and 19 bases lay between the germline ends. CDR3 loop: CATTPPAGGSYNEQFF. The CDR3 DNA reads as TGTGCCACCACGCCTCCTGCCGGGGGCTCCTACAATGAGCAGTTCTTC.

The sample holds a few counts of this clone. This chain uses TRBV11-3 with TRBJ1-1; D uncertain. Germline assignment: CDR1 SGHNT and CDR2 YENEEA. The CDR3 runs 12 residues. V was trimmed by 1 base and J by 11 bases, leaving 11 bases between them. The CDR3 here is CASSLGVPAAFF. Written as DNA, the CDR3 is TGTGCCAGCAGCTTAGGTGTCCCAGCTGCTTTCTTT.